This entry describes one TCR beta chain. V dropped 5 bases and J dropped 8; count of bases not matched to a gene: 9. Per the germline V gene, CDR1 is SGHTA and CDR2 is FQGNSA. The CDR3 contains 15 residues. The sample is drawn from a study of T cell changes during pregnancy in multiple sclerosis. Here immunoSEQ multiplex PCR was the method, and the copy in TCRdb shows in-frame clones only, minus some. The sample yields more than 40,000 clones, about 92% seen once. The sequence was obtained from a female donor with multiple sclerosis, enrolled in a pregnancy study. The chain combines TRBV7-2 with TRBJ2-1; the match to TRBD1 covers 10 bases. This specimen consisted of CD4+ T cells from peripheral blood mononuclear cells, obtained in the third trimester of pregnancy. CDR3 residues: CASSPRDRGRDEQFF. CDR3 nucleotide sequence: TGTGCCAGCAGCCCCCGGGACAGGGGACGGGATGAGCAGTTCTTC. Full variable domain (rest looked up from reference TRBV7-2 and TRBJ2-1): GAGVSQSPSNKVTEKGKDVELRCDPISGHTALYWYRQSLGQGLEFLIYFQGNSAPDKSGLPSDRFSAERTGGSVSTLTIQRTQQEDSAVYLCASSPRDRGRDEQFFGPGTRLTVL.